This passage covers 19 T cell receptor beta chains from one sample sequenced in a study of blood T cell repertoires in COVID-19. Assay: immunoSEQ multiplex PCR; the TCRdb copy retains only in-frame clones and omits some. The sample has approximately 310,000 clones, 70% to 90% seen once; the top ten hold more than 2%. The sequenced sample was PBMCs or T cells enriched from blood (not recorded which). The receptors were sampled from a young man who had recovered from COVID-19.

J is TRBJ2-3 and V is TRBV4-2; TRBD2 matches at 14 bases. V lost 1 base to trimming and J lost 7 bases; unmatched junction nucleotides: 10. CDR3 length equals 18 residues. The V gene's germline CDR1 is LGHNA and CDR2 YNFKEQ. The CDR3: CASSQVVLGLAGGNTQYF. The CDR3 nucleotides are TGTGCCAGCAGCCAAGTTGTTTTAGGACTAGCGGGGGGAAATACGCAGTATTTT.

This chain uses TRBV19 with TRBJ1-2; D is unclear. Per germline, CDR1 LNHDA and CDR2 SQIVND (reference sequence). Deletions cut 3 bases from V and 4 bases from J, with 9 bases between. CDR3 length: 13 residues. The CDR3 loop is CASSMGYSYGYTF. The CDR3 DNA follows: TGTGCCAGTAGTATGGGCTACTCCTATGGCTACACCTTC.

The chain links TRBV10-3 to TRBJ1-5, with D hard to call. CDR3 length: 14 amino acids. Germline-derived CDR1 and CDR2 are ENHRY and SYGVKD. Trimming pared 1 base from V and 2 bases from J, leaving 6 bases between. CDR3 loop: CAISELSGNQPQHF. The DNA of the CDR3 is TGTGCCATCAGTGAGTTGTCCGGCAATCAGCCCCAGCATTTT.

V and J are TRBV27 and TRBJ1-4, with D unresolved. In germline, CDR1 is MNHEY, CDR2 SMNVEV (reference sequence). The CDR3 length is 17 residues. With 3 bases removed from V and 2 bases from J, the gap between germline ends came to 16 bases. CDR3 nucleotides: TGTGCCAGCAGTTTCTCGCCCCGAGTTGGTACTAATGAAAAACTGTTTTTT. Translating gives CASSFSPRVGTNEKLFF.

This clone is a singleton in its sample. The V call is TRBV6-1, the J call TRBJ1-5; no clear D gene. Per the germline V gene, CDR1 is MNHNS and CDR2 is SASEGT. The CDR3 contains 15 residues. V lost 1 base and J 7 bases, leaving 14 bases between the germline ends. The CDR3 region is CASSEGFPTPQPQHF. The CDR3 coding sequence is TGTGCCAGCAGTGAAGGATTTCCGACACCCCAGCCCCAGCATTTT.

The V call is TRBV30, the J call TRBJ2-7; maybe TRBD2 (6 bases). This CDR3 is 12 amino acids long. V lost 1 base and J lost 2, with 6 bases in between. CDR1 is GTSNPN, CDR2 SVGIG, per germline (reference sequence). The CDR3 DNA sequence: TGTGCCTGGAGTGGGGGGGCCTACGAGCAGTACTTC. Amino acids: CAWSGGAYEQYF.

The chain carries TRBV7-2 and TRBJ1-4, with a possible D match to TRBD1 (6 bases). V lost 5 bases to trimming and J lost 4 bases, with 17 bases between them. Germline values: CDR1 SGHTA, CDR2 FQGNSA. The CDR3 consists of 16 residues. CDR3 region: CASSPYPGQLNEKLFF. The CDR3 nucleotides read TGTGCCAGCAGCCCCTATCCGGGACAACTTAATGAAAAACTGTTTTTT.

The chain has TRBV4-1 and TRBJ1-5; D unclear. Trimming removed 3 bases at V and 4 bases at J, with 10 bases between. The length of the CDR3 is 14 residues. The germline CDR1 and CDR2 sequences are MGHRA and YSYEKL. The CDR3 coding sequence is TGCGCCAGCAGCCAGTCGGGATGGAATCAGCCCCAGCATTTT. This sequence encodes CASSQSGWNQPQHF.

This clone was seen many times. The rearrangement uses TRBV4-3 and TRBJ1-6; maybe TRBD1 (6 bases). There are 17 residues in the CDR3. Germline CDR1 LGHNA, CDR2 YSLEER. The V end lost 1 base, the J end lost 7 bases, and 17 bases lay between the germline ends. The CDR3 is CASSQVLSAQGNSPLHF. The CDR3 DNA sequence: TGCGCCAGCAGCCAAGTGCTATCGGCTCAGGGGAATTCACCCCTCCACTTT.

The rearrangement links TRBV7-9 to TRBJ2-7; perhaps TRBD2 as D (7 bases). V lost 7 bases, J lost 2 bases, and 18 bases lay in between. The CDR3 contains 15 residues. From germline, CDR1 is SEHNR and CDR2 FQNEAQ (reference sequence). CDR3 region: CASNRDGGPPYEQYF. The DNA of the CDR3 is TGTGCCAGCAACCGAGACGGGGGGCCACCCTACGAGCAGTACTTC. Using reference TRBV7-9 and TRBJ2-7 for the parts outside the CDR3, the full variable domain is DTGVSQNPRHKITKRGQNVTFRCDPISEHNRLYWYRQTLGQGPEFLTYFQNEAQLEKSRLLSDRFSAERPKGSFSTLEIQRTEQGDSAMYLCASNRDGGPPYEQYFGPGTRLTVT.

This clone appeared once. The chain recombines TRBV20-1 with TRBJ2-3; 8 bases are shared with TRBD2. The ends lost 3 bases at V and 4 bases at J; junction bases unmatched: 12. Germline CDR1 and CDR2: DFQATT and SNEGSKA (reference sequence). The CDR3 length is 16 residues. The CDR3 nucleotides read TGCAGTGCTAGTTCTCCCAGTAGCGGGGTTTCAGATACGCAGTATTTT. The encoded protein is CSASSPSSGVSDTQYF.

The rearrangement links TRBV30 to TRBJ1-2; 8 bases agree with TRBD1. The CDR3 loop spans 14 amino acids. Germline V CDR1 and CDR2: GTSNPN, SVGIG (reference sequence). Trimming took 2 bases from V and 3 from J; bases not matched to a gene: 5. This CDR3 reads CAWSIGQGDYGYTF. Written as DNA, the CDR3 is TGTGCCTGGAGTATCGGACAGGGAGACTATGGCTACACCTTC. Complete variable domain (other parts from reference TRBV30 and TRBJ1-2): SQTIHQWPATLVQPVGSPLSLECTVEGTSNPNLYWYRQAAGRGLQLLFYSVGIGQISSEVPQNLSASRPQDRQFILSSKKLLLSDSGFYLCAWSIGQGDYGYTFGSGTRLTVV.

The gene calls are TRBV7-2 and TRBJ1-5; TRBD1 aligns across 8 bases. Germline loops: CDR1 SGHTA, CDR2 FQGNSA. V shed 5 bases and J 3 bases; nucleotides not matched to a gene: 6. There are 15 residues in the CDR3. Written as DNA, the CDR3 is TGTGCCAGCAGCGCCCGGACAGGGTCCAATCAGCCCCAGCATTTT. Translating it yields CASSARTGSNQPQHF.

The chain employs TRBV7-8 and TRBJ1-1, with TRBD1 matching 9 bases. V shed 3 bases, J shed 1 base, and the junction held 9 bases outside the gene matches. The germline CDR1 and CDR2 sequences are SGHVS and FQNEAQ. The CDR3 runs 17 residues. CDR3 DNA sequence: TGTGCCAGCAGCTTCATCACGGGGGGACAGGGGAACACTGAAGCTTTCTTT. This encodes CASSFITGGQGNTEAFF.

J is TRBJ1-1 and V is TRBV7-3; D perhaps matches TRBD1 (6 bases). This CDR3 has 12 amino acids. V was cut by 5 bases and J by 8 bases, with 12 bases left in between. The germline CDR1 and CDR2 sequences are SGHTA and FQGTGA. The CDR3 DNA sequence: TGTGCCAGCAGCCACCGGGACAAAGAAGCTTTCTTT. This gives the protein CASSHRDKEAFF. Filled out from reference TRBV7-3 and TRBJ1-1, the complete variable domain reads GAGVSQTPSNKVTEKGKYVELRCDPISGHTALYWYRQSLGQGPEFLIYFQGTGAADDSGLPNDRFFAVRPEGSVSTLKIQRTERGDSAVYLCASSHRDKEAFFGQGTRLTVV.

The chain carries TRBV7-2 and TRBJ2-5; TRBD2 matches at 7 bases. From germline, CDR1 is SGHTA and CDR2 FQGNSA. Unmatched junction bases numbered 3, after V lost 5 bases and J lost 3 bases. The CDR3 loop spans 13 amino acids. The CDR3 loop is CASSAGLKETQYF. As DNA, the CDR3 is TGTGCCAGCAGCGCGGGACTAAAAGAGACCCAGTACTTC.

The gene calls are TRBV5-4 and TRBJ1-3; 7 nucleotides align to TRBD1. The junction had 13 bases not matched to a gene; V was cut back by 4 bases and J by 0 bases. CDR1 and CDR2 from the germline V gene are SGHNT and YYREEE (reference sequence). The CDR3 consists of 18 residues. CDR3 amino acids: CASSGRPRDRDSGNTIYF. As DNA, the CDR3 is TGTGCCAGCAGCGGGCGGCCCAGGGACAGAGACTCTGGAAACACCATATATTTT.

The CDR3 DNA reads as TGTGCCAGCAGGAAAACGGGGACAGGCGACAAGTCCCAGCATTTT. Translated, it gives CASRKTGTGDKSQHF. The chain uses TRBV6-1 and TRBJ1-5, with TRBD1 matching 8 bases. The length of the CDR3 is 15 residues. CDR1 is MNHNS and CDR2 is SASEGT in the germline V gene. The V and J ends lost 6 bases and 11 bases, in that order; junction bases with no gene match: 15.

V gene TRBV6-5 combines with J gene TRBJ1-1, with a possible D match to TRBD1 (6 bases). Trimming shortened V by 0 bases and J by 6 bases, and 11 bases separated the two germline ends. Germline V lookup: CDR1 MNHEY, CDR2 SVGAGI. The length of the CDR3 is 14 residues. CDR3 bases: TGTGCCAGCAGTTACTCGAGGGGGAAGGCTGAAGCTTTCTTT. It specifies CASSYSRGKAEAFF.